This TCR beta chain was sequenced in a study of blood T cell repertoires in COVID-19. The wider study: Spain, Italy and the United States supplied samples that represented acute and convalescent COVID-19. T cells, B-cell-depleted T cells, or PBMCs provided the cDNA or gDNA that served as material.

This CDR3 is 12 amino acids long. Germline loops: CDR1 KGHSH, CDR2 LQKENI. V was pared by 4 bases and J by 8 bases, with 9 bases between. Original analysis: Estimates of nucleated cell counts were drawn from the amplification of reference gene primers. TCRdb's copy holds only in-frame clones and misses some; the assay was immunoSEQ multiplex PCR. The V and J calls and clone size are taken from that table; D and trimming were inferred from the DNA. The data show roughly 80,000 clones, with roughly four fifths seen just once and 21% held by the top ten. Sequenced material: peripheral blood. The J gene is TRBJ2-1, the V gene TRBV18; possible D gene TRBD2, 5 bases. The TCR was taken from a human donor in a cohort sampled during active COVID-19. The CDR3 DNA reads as TGTGCCAGCTCACAACTAGGCCATGAGCAGTTCTTC. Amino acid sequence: CASSQLGHEQFF.